This T cell receptor (beta chain) was sequenced for a study of naive and memory T cell subsets. Trimming stripped 7 bases from V and 2 bases from J, with 16 bases between. The germline gives CDR1 MNHNY, CDR2 SVGAGI (reference sequence). The CDR3 loop spans 15 amino acids. A UMI-containing oligonucleotide was joined by 3' ligation to the TCR cDNA template. Whole blood, roughly 2.4 ml, came from adult healthy volunteers. Unsorted total RNA, about 1 to 1000 ng, was DNase treated before reverse transcription. Four PCR rounds used nested alpha and beta constant region primers plus the SP2 primer. For blood and skin samples, reverse transcription used TCR alpha and beta constant primers. Each CDR3 protein is one row after TCRdb ran MiXCR on the 5' RACE reads. The sample lists 55,000 to 65,000 distinct CDR3 sequences; approximately 8.5% were seen once.

This receptor was obtained from a female donor in good health. V and J are TRBV6-6 and TRBJ2-3; D remains ambiguous. CDR3 nucleotides: TGTGCCAGCACCCGTTTTATAGAGCCCACAGATACGCAGTATTTT. This encodes CASTRFIEPTDTQYF.